This entry lists 3 T cell receptor beta chains sequenced from one sample in a study of shared clonotypes between healthy human individuals. As defined, naive CD8 cells were CD45RO-negative and positively selected for CCR7, with terminally differentiated effector memory CD45RA+ cells excluded. Generated by immunoSEQ multiplex PCR, the TCRdb table keeps only in-frame clones and is missing some. The sample contains 700,000 to 950,000 clones, about 96% of which appear only once. Sequencing used naive CD8+ T cells sorted from blood. These receptors all come from a man aged 30 to 45 in good health.

Regarding this clone: This CDR3 is also generated by other DNA sequences in the sample. The rearrangement joins TRBV19 to TRBJ2-7; TRBD1 matches at 10 bases. The CDR3 sequence is 14 residues long. The V and J ends lost 3 bases and 3 bases, in that order; junction bases with no gene match: 2. From germline, CDR1 is LNHDA and CDR2 SQIVND (reference sequence). The CDR3 nucleotides read TGTGCCAGTAGTATCGGGACAGGGGACTACGAGCAGTACTTC. Its protein is CASSIGTGDYEQYF. The full variable domain, in which reference TRBV19 and TRBJ2-7 provide the parts outside the CDR3, is DGGITQSPKYLFRKEGQNVTLSCEQNLNHDAMYWYRQDPGQGLRLIYYSQIVNDFQKGDIAEGYSVSREKKESFPLTVTSAQKNPTAFYLCASSIGTGDYEQYFGPGTRLTVT.

The V gene is TRBV7-9, the J gene TRBJ2-1, with 10 bases that match TRBD2. With 2 bases clipped from V and 12 bases from J, the junction kept 10 bases outside the gene matches. CDR1 is SEHNR, CDR2 FQNEAQ, per germline (reference sequence). The CDR3 has 15 residues. Here the CDR3 DNA reads TGTGCCAGCAGCTTATCATCTAGCGGGAGATATGGGCAGTTCTTC. Protein: CASSLSSSGRYGQFF.

The chain joins TRBV7-3 to TRBJ2-1, with 14 bases fitting TRBD2. V lost 4 bases to trimming and J lost 6 bases; unmatched junction nucleotides: 14. The CDR3 loop spans 19 amino acids. Germline CDR1 reads SGHTA; CDR2 reads FQGTGA. The CDR3 coding sequence is TGTGCCAGCAGCTCGACTGGACTAGCGGGAGGCCCCGCACCCAATGAGCAGTTCTTC. Amino acids: CASSSTGLAGGPAPNEQFF.